A selection of T cell receptor beta chains follows, all from one sample in a study of T cells after yellow fever vaccination. TCRdb reprocessed the 5' RACE reads via MiXCR and lists one record per CDR3 protein. Here the sample spans around 250,000 distinct CDR3 sequences, 6.9% being singletons. This material consisted of CD4+ T cells sorted from PBMCs, taken 15 days after the yellow fever booster vaccination. Receptors were obtained from a man aged 25 to 40 who received the YFV17D yellow fever vaccine. Each CDR3 is given with its conserved first and last residue. Each record gives: J gene, D gene, CDR3 length, V gene, clone size, CDR3 DNA, CDR3 protein. A D gene is named only where the DNA matches it firmly. Only some rows state a clone size, as once, few, many or a class for expanded clones.

j_gene: TRBJ2-2; d_gene: TRBD1; len: 15; v_gene: TRBV20-1; abundance: few; CDR3nt: TGCAGTGCACGAGACAGGGGATATAACACCGGGGAGCTGTTTTTT; CDR3aa: CSARDRGYNTGELFF
j_gene: TRBJ1-2; d_gene: .; len: 14; v_gene: TRBV30; abundance: few; CDR3nt: TGTGCCTGGAGGGGAGGCCAGTCCCCCTATGGCTACACCTTC; CDR3aa: CAWRGGQSPYGYTF
j_gene: TRBJ1-4; d_gene: .; len: 16; v_gene: TRBV4-3; abundance: few; CDR3nt: TGCGCCAGCAGCCAGACCTCACAGGGTACTAATGAAAAACTGTTTTTT; CDR3aa: CASSQTSQGTNEKLFF
j_gene: TRBJ2-3; d_gene: .; len: 12; v_gene: TRBV3-1; abundance: few; CDR3nt: TGTGCCAGCAGCTCCAAGGCAGATACGCAGTATTTT; CDR3aa: CASSSKADTQYF
j_gene: TRBJ2-1; d_gene: TRBD2; len: 15; v_gene: TRBV25-1; abundance: many; CDR3nt: TGTGCCAGCAGTGAATTAGGGACTAGATTTAATGAGCAGTTCTTC; CDR3aa: CASSELGTRFNEQFF
j_gene: TRBJ2-5; d_gene: .; len: 16; v_gene: TRBV28; abundance: few; CDR3nt: TGTGCCAGCAGTACCCCTCTCGGTAGCGGCCAAGAGACCCAGTACTTC; CDR3aa: CASSTPLGSGQETQYF
j_gene: TRBJ2-6; d_gene: TRBD2; len: 16; v_gene: TRBV4-3; abundance: .; CDR3nt: TGCGCCAGCAGCCAAGTTCTAGCGGCTGGGGCCAACGTCCTGACTTTC; CDR3aa: CASSQVLAAGANVLTF
j_gene: TRBJ1-4; d_gene: .; len: 15; v_gene: TRBV20-1; abundance: many; CDR3nt: TGCAGTGCTAGAGATTTAGTCCCGGGGGTTGAAAAATTGTTTTTT; CDR3aa: CSARDLVPGVEKLFF
j_gene: TRBJ1-5; d_gene: .; len: 17; v_gene: TRBV20-1; abundance: few; CDR3nt: TGCAGTGCTAGAAGGGGGGCTGGATTAGGTGGCAATCAGCCCCAGCATTTT; CDR3aa: CSARRGAGLGGNQPQHF
j_gene: TRBJ2-1; d_gene: .; len: 13; v_gene: TRBV24-1; abundance: many; CDR3nt: TGTGCCACCAGTATGGGACATATTGGTGAGCAGTTCTTC; CDR3aa: CATSMGHIGEQFF
j_gene: TRBJ2-6; d_gene: .; len: 15; v_gene: TRBV19; abundance: .; CDR3nt: TGTGCCAGTAGTATTAAAGGGAATGGGGCCAACGCCCTGACTTTC; CDR3aa: CASSIKGNGANALTF
j_gene: TRBJ2-3; d_gene: TRBD2; len: 17; v_gene: TRBV11-3; abundance: .; CDR3nt: TGTGCCAGCAGCTTAGGGACTAGCGGGAGAGGCACAGATACGCAGTATTTT; CDR3aa: CASSLGTSGRGTDTQYF
j_gene: TRBJ2-3; d_gene: .; len: 11; v_gene: TRBV20-1; abundance: .; CDR3nt: TGCAGTGCTAGAGATTCCCATACGCAGTATTTT; CDR3aa: CSARDSHTQYF
j_gene: TRBJ2-5; d_gene: .; len: 13; v_gene: TRBV12-3/TRBV12-4; abundance: few; CDR3nt: TGTGCCAGCAGGGACAGTCCTCAAGAGACCCAGTACTTC; CDR3aa: CASRDSPQETQYF
j_gene: TRBJ2-3; d_gene: TRBD2; len: 14; v_gene: TRBV30; abundance: .; CDR3nt: TGTGCCTGGAGTACGGGAGGCTACACAGATACGCAGTATTTT; CDR3aa: CAWSTGGYTDTQYF
j_gene: TRBJ2-3; d_gene: .; len: 15; v_gene: TRBV9; abundance: many; CDR3nt: TGTGCCAGCAGCTTAACTAGCTTCAGCACAGATACGCAGTATTTT; CDR3aa: CASSLTSFSTDTQYF
j_gene: TRBJ2-1; d_gene: .; len: 13; v_gene: TRBV7-2; abundance: many; CDR3nt: TGCGCCAGCAGCTTGGGGACTTACAATGAGCAGTTCTTC; CDR3aa: CASSLGTYNEQFF
j_gene: TRBJ2-3; d_gene: .; len: 15; v_gene: TRBV24-1; abundance: few; CDR3nt: TGTGCCACCGGGGGAGGCGGAGGAAACCCAGATACGCAGTATTTT; CDR3aa: CATGGGGGNPDTQYF
j_gene: TRBJ2-3; d_gene: TRBD2; len: 15; v_gene: TRBV2; abundance: few; CDR3nt: TGTGCCAGCAGCGAGCGGACTAGCGGGACAGATACGCAGTATTTT; CDR3aa: CASSERTSGTDTQYF
j_gene: TRBJ2-7; d_gene: .; len: 11; v_gene: TRBV29-1; abundance: many; CDR3nt: TGCAGCGTGGGCTTCTCCTACGAGCAGTACTTC; CDR3aa: CSVGFSYEQYF
j_gene: TRBJ2-5; d_gene: TRBD1; len: 14; v_gene: TRBV5-1; abundance: many; CDR3nt: TGTGCCAGCAGTCGGGACAGGGGAGGTGAGACCCAGTACTTC; CDR3aa: CASSRDRGGETQYF
j_gene: TRBJ2-2; d_gene: TRBD2; len: 15; v_gene: TRBV29-1; abundance: .; CDR3nt: TGCAGCTCGGACGGGGGGGGCACGAACACCGGGGAGCTGTTTTTT; CDR3aa: CSSDGGGTNTGELFF
j_gene: TRBJ2-1; d_gene: TRBD2; len: 19; v_gene: TRBV20-1; abundance: many; CDR3nt: TGCAGTGCAAGTGCCCTAGGAAAGGTCCGGGGGGAATTCTACAATGAGCAGTTCTTC; CDR3aa: CSASALGKVRGEFYNEQFF
j_gene: TRBJ2-1; d_gene: .; len: 12; v_gene: TRBV5-5; abundance: few; CDR3nt: TGTGCCAGCAGCTTTCTGCGGGGTGAGCAGTTCTTC; CDR3aa: CASSFLRGEQFF
j_gene: TRBJ2-1; d_gene: TRBD1; len: 18; v_gene: TRBV5-1; abundance: few; CDR3nt: TGCGCCAGCAAAGGGGGACAGGATGTGTCAAACTCCTACAATGAGCAGTTCTTC; CDR3aa: CASKGGQDVSNSYNEQFF
j_gene: TRBJ2-2; d_gene: TRBD2; len: 14; v_gene: TRBV19; abundance: few; CDR3nt: TGTGCCAGTGGGGGGAGGGGAGGGACCGGGGAGCTGTTTTTT; CDR3aa: CASGGRGGTGELFF
j_gene: TRBJ1-1; d_gene: .; len: 12; v_gene: TRBV6-5; abundance: .; CDR3nt: TGTGCCAGCAGATCGGGACCGGGTGAAGCTTTCTTT; CDR3aa: CASRSGPGEAFF
j_gene: TRBJ2-7; d_gene: TRBD1; len: 17; v_gene: TRBV5-4; abundance: few; CDR3nt: TGTGCCAGCAGCCCCTACTTAGGGGGACAGAGCTCCTACGAGCAGTACTTC; CDR3aa: CASSPYLGGQSSYEQYF
j_gene: TRBJ2-3; d_gene: TRBD2; len: 16; v_gene: TRBV5-4; abundance: .; CDR3nt: TGTGCCAGCAGCTTGAGGAGCGGGAGCGGGACAGATACGCAGTATTTT; CDR3aa: CASSLRSGSGTDTQYF
j_gene: TRBJ1-5; d_gene: .; len: 13; v_gene: TRBV19; abundance: .; CDR3nt: TGTGCCAGTAGTATACGACGCAATCAGCCCCAGCATTTT; CDR3aa: CASSIRRNQPQHF
j_gene: TRBJ2-7; d_gene: .; len: 12; v_gene: TRBV6-2/TRBV6-3; abundance: few; CDR3nt: TGTGCCAGCAAGGGCAGATCCTACGAGCAGTACTTC; CDR3aa: CASKGRSYEQYF